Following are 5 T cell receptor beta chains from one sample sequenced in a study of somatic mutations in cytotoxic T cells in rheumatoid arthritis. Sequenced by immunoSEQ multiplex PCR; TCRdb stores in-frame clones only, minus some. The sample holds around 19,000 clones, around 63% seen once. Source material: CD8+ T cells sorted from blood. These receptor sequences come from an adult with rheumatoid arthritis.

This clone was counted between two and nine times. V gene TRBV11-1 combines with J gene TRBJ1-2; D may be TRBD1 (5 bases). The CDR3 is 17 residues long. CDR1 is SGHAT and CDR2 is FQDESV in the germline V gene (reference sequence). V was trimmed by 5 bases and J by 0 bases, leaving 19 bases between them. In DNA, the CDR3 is TGTGCCAGCAGCGGGACGGGAGGGCCACGCACTAACTATGGCTACACCTTC. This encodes CASSGTGGPRTNYGYTF.

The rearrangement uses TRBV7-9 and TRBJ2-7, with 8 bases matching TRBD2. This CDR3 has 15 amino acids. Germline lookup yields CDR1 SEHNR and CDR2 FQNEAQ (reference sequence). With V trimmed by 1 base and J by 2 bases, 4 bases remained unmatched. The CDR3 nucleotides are TGTGCCAGCAGCTTAGACGAGCGGGGGACCTACGAGCAGTACTTC. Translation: CASSLDERGTYEQYF.

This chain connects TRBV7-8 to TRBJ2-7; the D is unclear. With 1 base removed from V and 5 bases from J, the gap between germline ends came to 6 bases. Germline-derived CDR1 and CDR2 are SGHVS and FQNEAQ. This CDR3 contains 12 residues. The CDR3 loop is CASSLEVHEQYF. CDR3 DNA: TGTGCCAGCAGCTTAGAAGTCCACGAGCAGTACTTC.

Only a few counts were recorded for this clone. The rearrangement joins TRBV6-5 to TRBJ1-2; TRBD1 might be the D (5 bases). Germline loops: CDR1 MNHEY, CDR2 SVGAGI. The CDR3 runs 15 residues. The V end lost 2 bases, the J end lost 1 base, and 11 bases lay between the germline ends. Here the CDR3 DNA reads TGTGCCAGCAGTTACAGACAGACACTTAACTATGGCTACACCTTC. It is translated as CASSYRQTLNYGYTF.

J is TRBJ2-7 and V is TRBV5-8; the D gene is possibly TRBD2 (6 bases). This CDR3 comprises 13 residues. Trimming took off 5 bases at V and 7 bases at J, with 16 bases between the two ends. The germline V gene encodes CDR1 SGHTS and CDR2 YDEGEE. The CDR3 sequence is CASRPTGRGEQYF. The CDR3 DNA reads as TGTGCCAGCAGACCCACCGGGAGAGGAGAGCAGTACTTC.